This paragraph covers one T cell receptor beta chain sequence. Its antigen is unknown. Primers: 60 Vbeta forward and 13 Jbeta reverse. Clones were sequenced by immunoSEQ multiplex PCR, and TCRdb holds only the in-frame ones, with some missing. This table has about 150,000 clones, approximately 80% appearing once. This sample was included in a study of cytomegalovirus exposure and HLA in healthy donors. Study observations and caveats: Later analysis demonstrated an association between a missense DCLRE1C variant and TCR beta V- and J-gene trimming. Through in vitro validation, a few CMV-associated chains were shown to be specific for CMV antigens.

CDR3 length: 11 amino acids. In germline, CDR1 is SGHTA, CDR2 FQGNSA. Trimming shortened V by 4 bases and J by 12 bases, and 10 bases separated the two germline ends. The sequence came from a woman between 40 and 55 years old in good health and CMV-seronegative. V and J are TRBV7-2 and TRBJ2-1; D ambiguous. What was sequenced was PBMCs. The CDR3 DNA is TGTGCCAGCAGCTCCGTGGGCCCGCAGTTCTTC. It translates to CASSSVGPQFF.